This T cell receptor (beta chain) is drawn from a study of tumor-infiltrating lymphocytes in primary liver carcinoma. Co-extracting RNA and DNA was done with roughly 17-33 mg of unsorted bulk tissue as input. A note on this clonotype: The antigen is undetermined. At one end the junction does not follow the germline gene, possibly because of a read error.

From germline, CDR1 is SGHTA and CDR2 FQGNSA. The CDR3 has 13 amino acids. Study-wide findings and caveats: The 250 largest clones made up significantly more of tumor than blood repertoires (p = 0.039). No more than about 8-24% of top clones could be seen in all five tumor regions.

Using a constant-region primer together with ProtoScript II reverse transcriptase, TCR beta cDNA was made from around 0.55 ug of total RNA. Modified slightly, ARM-PCR produced TCR beta libraries over three nested multiplex PCR rounds. Running 9 to 11 cycles apiece, the first two PCR rounds relied on TRBV1-TRBV30 forward primers together with a C-beta reverse primer. Each CDR3 protein gets one entry after TCRdb re-called the multiplex PCR reads with MiXCR. The repertoire holds around 80,000 distinct CDR3 sequences, approximately 72% seen once, with 15% to 20% in the top ten. Material: liver tumor tissue from sampling region 1. Subset meaning: tumor region T1, superior pole. The V and J genes are TRBV7-2 and TRBJ2-7, with D possibly called TRBD1 or TRBD2 (6 bases each). The clonotype originates from a man aged 35 to 55 with primary liver carcinoma and hepatitis B virus infection. The CDR3 loop is CASSLAGGYEHYF. The CDR3 DNA reads TGTGCCAGCAGCTTAGCGGGGGGCTACGAGCACTACTTC.